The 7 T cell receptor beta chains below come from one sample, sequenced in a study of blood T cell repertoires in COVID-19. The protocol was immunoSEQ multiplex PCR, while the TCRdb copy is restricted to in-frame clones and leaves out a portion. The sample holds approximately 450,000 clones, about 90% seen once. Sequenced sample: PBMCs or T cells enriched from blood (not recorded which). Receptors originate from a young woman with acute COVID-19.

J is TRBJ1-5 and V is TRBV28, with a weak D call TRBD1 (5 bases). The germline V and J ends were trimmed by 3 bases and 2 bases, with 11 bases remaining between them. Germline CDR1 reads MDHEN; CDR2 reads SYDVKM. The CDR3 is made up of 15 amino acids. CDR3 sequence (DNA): TGTGCCAGCAGTTTCGGCAGGGAGGGCAATCAGCCCCAGCATTTT. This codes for CASSFGREGNQPQHF.

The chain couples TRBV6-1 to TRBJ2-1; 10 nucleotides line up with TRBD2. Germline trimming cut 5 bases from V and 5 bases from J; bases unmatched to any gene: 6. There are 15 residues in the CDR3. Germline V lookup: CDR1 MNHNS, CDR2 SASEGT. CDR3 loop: CASSSRTSGNNEQFF. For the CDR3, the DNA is TGTGCCAGCAGTTCACGGACTAGCGGCAACAATGAGCAGTTCTTC.

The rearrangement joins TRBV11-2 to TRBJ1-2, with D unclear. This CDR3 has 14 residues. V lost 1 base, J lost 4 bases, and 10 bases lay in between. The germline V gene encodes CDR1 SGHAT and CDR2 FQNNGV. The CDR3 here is CASSLAEGGYGYTF. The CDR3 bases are TGTGCCAGCAGCTTAGCGGAGGGCGGCTATGGCTACACCTTC. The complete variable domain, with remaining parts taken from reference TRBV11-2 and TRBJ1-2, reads EAGVAQSPRYKIIEKRQSVAFWCNPISGHATLYWYQQILGQGPKLLIQFQNNGVVDDSQLPKDRFSAERLKGVDSTLKIQPAKLEDSAVYLCASSLAEGGYGYTFGSGTRLTVV.

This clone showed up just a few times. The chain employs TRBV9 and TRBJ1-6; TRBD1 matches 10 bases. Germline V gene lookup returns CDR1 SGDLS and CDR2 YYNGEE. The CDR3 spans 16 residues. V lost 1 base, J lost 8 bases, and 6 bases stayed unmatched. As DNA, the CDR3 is TGTGCCAGCAGCGTACAAGCGGGACAGGGGCATTCACCCCTCCACTTT. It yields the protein CASSVQAGQGHSPLHF.

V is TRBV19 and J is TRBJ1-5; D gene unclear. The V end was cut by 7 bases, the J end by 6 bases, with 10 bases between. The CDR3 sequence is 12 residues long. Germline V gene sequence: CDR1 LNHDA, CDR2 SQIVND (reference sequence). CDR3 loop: CASMGVGQPQHF. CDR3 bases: TGTGCCAGTATGGGAGTAGGTCAGCCCCAGCATTTT.

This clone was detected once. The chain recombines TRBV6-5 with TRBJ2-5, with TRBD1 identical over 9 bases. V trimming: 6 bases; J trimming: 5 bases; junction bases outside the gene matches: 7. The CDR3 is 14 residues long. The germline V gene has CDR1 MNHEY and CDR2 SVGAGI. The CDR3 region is CASRGTGKRETQYF. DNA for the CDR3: TGTGCCAGCAGGGGGACAGGGAAGAGGGAGACCCAGTACTTC.

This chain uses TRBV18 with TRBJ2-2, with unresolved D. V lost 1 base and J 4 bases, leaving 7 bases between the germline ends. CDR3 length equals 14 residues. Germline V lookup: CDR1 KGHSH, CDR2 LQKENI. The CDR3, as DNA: TGTGCCAGCTCACCACAGGAGATCACCGGGGAGCTGTTTTTT. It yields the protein CASSPQEITGELFF.